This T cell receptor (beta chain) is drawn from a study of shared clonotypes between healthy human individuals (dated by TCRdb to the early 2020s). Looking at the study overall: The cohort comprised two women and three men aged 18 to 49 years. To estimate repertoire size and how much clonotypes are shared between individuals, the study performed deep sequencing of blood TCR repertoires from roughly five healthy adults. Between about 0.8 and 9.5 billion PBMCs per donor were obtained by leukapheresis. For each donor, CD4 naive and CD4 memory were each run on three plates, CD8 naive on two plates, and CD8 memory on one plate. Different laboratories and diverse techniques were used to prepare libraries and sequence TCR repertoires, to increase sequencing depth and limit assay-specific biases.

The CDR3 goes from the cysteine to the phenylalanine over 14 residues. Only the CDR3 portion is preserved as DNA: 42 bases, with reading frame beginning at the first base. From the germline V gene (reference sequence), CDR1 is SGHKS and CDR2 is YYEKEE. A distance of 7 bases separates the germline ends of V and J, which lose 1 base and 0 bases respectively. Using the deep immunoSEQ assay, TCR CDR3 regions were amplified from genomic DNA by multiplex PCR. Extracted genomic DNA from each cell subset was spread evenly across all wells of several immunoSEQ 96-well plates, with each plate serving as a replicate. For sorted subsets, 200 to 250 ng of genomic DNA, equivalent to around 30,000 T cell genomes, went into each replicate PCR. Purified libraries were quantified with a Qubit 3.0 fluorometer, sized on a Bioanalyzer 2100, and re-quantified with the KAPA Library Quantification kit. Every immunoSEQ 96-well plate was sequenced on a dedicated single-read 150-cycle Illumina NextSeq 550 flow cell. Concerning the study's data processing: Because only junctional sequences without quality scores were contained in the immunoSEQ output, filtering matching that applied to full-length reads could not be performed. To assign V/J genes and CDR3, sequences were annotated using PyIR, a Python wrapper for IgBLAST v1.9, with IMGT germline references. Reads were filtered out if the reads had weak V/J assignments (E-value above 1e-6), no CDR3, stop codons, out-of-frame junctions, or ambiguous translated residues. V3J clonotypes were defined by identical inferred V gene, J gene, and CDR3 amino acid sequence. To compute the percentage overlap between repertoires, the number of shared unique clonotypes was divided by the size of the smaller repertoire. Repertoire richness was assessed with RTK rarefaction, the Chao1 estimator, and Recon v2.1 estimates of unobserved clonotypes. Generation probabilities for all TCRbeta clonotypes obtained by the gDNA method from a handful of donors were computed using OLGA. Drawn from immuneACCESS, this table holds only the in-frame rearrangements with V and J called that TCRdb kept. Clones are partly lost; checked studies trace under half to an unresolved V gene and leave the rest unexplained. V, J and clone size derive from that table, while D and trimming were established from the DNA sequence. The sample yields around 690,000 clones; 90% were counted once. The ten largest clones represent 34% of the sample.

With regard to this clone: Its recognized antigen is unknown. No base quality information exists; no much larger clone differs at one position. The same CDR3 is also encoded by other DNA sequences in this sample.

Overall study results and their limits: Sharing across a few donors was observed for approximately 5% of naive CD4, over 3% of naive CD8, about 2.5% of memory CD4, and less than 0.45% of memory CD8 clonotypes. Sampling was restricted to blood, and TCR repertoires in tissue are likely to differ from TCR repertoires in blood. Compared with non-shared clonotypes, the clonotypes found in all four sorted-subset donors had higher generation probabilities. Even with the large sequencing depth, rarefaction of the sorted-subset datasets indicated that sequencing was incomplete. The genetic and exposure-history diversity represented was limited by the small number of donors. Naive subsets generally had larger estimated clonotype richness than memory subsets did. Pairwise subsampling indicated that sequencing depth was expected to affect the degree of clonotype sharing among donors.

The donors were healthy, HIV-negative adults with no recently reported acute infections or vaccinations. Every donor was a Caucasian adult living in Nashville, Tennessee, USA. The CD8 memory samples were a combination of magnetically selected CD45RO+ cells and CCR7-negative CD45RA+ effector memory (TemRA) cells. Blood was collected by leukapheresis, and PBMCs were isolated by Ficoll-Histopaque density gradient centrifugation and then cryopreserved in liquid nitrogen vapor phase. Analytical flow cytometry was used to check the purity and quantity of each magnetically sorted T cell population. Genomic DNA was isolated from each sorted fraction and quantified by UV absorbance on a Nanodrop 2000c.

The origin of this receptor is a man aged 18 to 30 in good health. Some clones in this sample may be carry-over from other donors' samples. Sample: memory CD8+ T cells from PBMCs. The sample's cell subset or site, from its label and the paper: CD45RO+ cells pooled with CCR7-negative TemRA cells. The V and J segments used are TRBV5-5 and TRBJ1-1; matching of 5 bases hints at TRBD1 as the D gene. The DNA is TGTGCCAGCAGCTTGCAGGGAGTGAACACTGAAGCTTTCTTT. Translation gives CASSLQGVNTEAFF.